One sample yielded the 10 T cell receptor beta chains listed below, sequenced in a study of response to subunit inactivated influenza vaccine. One entry per CDR3 protein results from TCRdb running MiXCR on the RT-PCR reads. The sample consists of about 520,000 distinct CDR3 sequences, 7.2% of them appearing once. The starting material was PBMCs from blood, obtained approximately 25 months after vaccination. These receptors came from a man between 45 and 75 years old who received an inactivated influenza vaccine.

This clonotype was found many times. The chain combines TRBV7-2 with TRBJ2-1; 8 bases are a match to TRBD1. The CDR3 spans 15 residues. Trimming at V came to 5 bases and at J to 1 base, leaving 4 bases not matched to a gene. CDR1 is SGHTA and CDR2 is FQGNSA in the germline V gene. CDR3 DNA sequence: TGTGCCAGCAGCCGTGACAGGGGATCCTACAATGAGCAGTTCTTC. Its translation is CASSRDRGSYNEQFF.

The chain employs TRBV12-3 or TRBV12-4 and TRBJ2-5; D could derive from TRBD1 or TRBD2 (5 bases each). This CDR3 spans 14 amino acids. V lost 5 bases, J lost 2 bases, and 12 bases lay in between. The CDR3 sequence: CASSPLGEQETQYF. The CDR3 nucleotides read TGTGCCAGCAGTCCCCTGGGGGAACAAGAGACCCAGTACTTC.

This clonotype was detected a few times. The chain uses TRBV6-2 or TRBV6-3 and TRBJ1-5, with D unresolved. The CDR3 contains 16 residues. CDR1 and CDR2 from the germline V gene are MNHEY and SVGEGT. Between the trimmed V and J ends, which lost 4 bases and 2 bases, there was a span of 15 bases. The CDR3: CASSLPWQFGNQPQHF. Here the CDR3 DNA reads TGTGCCAGCAGTTTGCCCTGGCAGTTCGGCAATCAGCCCCAGCATTTT.

This clonotype has a count of ten or more. The rearrangement uses TRBV29-1 and TRBJ2-5; 10 nucleotides agree with TRBD2. CDR3 length: 15 residues. With 3 bases clipped from V and 3 bases from J, the junction kept 7 bases outside the gene matches. Germline lookup yields CDR1 SQVTM and CDR2 ANQGSEA. CDR3 loop: CSVDSLAGAEETQYF. CDR3 coding DNA: TGCAGCGTTGACAGTCTAGCGGGGGCCGAAGAGACCCAGTACTTC.

The chain combines TRBV4-3 with TRBJ1-6, with D possibly matching TRBD1 (5 bases). The CDR3 loop spans 12 amino acids. Germline lookup yields CDR1 LGHNA and CDR2 YSLEER. The V end was cut by 3 bases, the J end by 15 bases, with 12 bases between. As DNA, the CDR3 is TGCGCCAGCAGCCAGGCCGGGACCGGCCTCCACTTT. This sequence encodes CASSQAGTGLHF.

This clonotype has a handful of counts. J is TRBJ2-2 and V is TRBV4-1; 8 positions agree with TRBD2. V lost 4 bases to trimming and J lost 4 bases; unmatched junction nucleotides: 8. CDR1 and CDR2 (germline): MGHRA, YSYEKL. There are 16 residues in the CDR3. The CDR3 DNA sequence: TGCGCCAGCAGCCCCCCTCAGCGGGGGACCACCGGGGAGCTGTTTTTT. Amino acid sequence: CASSPPQRGTTGELFF.

The rearrangement joins TRBV2 to TRBJ2-1, with TRBD1 identical over 7 bases. The CDR3 runs 15 residues. The V segment lost 6 bases and the J segment 1 base; nucleotides outside the gene matches: 6. Germline V gives CDR1 SNHLY, CDR2 FYNNEI. CDR3 residues: CASSRQGLSYNEQFF. CDR3 nucleotides: TGTGCCAGCAGCCGACAGGGTTTGTCCTACAATGAGCAGTTCTTC.

The gene calls are TRBV7-2 and TRBJ2-1, with D possibly matching TRBD2 (7 bases). The V and J ends lost 4 bases and 8 bases respectively, with 21 bases between them. CDR3 length: 16 residues. The V gene's germline CDR1 is SGHTA and CDR2 FQGNSA. As DNA, the CDR3 is TGTGCCAGCAGCTCGTGGCGGGAGACAGGAAAAGATGAGCAGTTCTTC. Protein sequence: CASSSWRETGKDEQFF.

This clonotype turned up a few times. The chain recombines TRBV5-1 with TRBJ1-3; D is undetermined. Germline CDR1 is SGHRS and CDR2 is YFSETQ. The CDR3 runs to 15 residues. Trimming cost V 2 bases and J 2 bases, with 11 bases left between them. The CDR3 loop reads CASSFGGPTGNTIYF. CDR3 in DNA: TGCGCCAGCAGCTTCGGCGGCCCCACTGGAAACACCATATATTTT.

This clonotype occurred a few times. V usage is TRBV3-1 and J usage is TRBJ1-2; D gene uncertain. V shed 4 bases and J shed 2 bases, with 20 bases lying between them. Germline values: CDR1 LGHDT, CDR2 YNNKEL (reference sequence). The CDR3 sequence is 17 residues long. This chain's CDR3 is CASSPPRAELGNYGYTF. The CDR3 coding sequence is TGTGCCAGCAGCCCCCCTCGGGCCGAGCTCGGGAACTATGGCTACACCTTC.